This TCR beta chain emerged from a study of T cell responses to AZD1222 COVID-19 vaccine. The method was immunoSEQ multiplex PCR; TCRdb's version includes in-frame clones alone and lacks a portion of them. The data show about 62,000 clones, with roughly 89% seen just once and under 6.5% held by the top ten. The CDR3 consists of 17 residues. After removal of 4 bases from V and 1 base from J, the junction contained 8 bases not matched to a gene. Germline V gene lookup returns CDR1 MNHNS and CDR2 SASEGT. The chain links TRBV6-1 to TRBJ1-5; 9 bases map to TRBD1. The sample here was peripheral blood, taken on day 0 of AZD1222 vaccination. This receptor was identified in an adult in good health. For the CDR3, the DNA is TGTGCCAGCAGTGGCTTACAGGGGGCGCGCAGCAATCAGCCCCAGCATTTT. Amino acids: CASSGLQGARSNQPQHF.